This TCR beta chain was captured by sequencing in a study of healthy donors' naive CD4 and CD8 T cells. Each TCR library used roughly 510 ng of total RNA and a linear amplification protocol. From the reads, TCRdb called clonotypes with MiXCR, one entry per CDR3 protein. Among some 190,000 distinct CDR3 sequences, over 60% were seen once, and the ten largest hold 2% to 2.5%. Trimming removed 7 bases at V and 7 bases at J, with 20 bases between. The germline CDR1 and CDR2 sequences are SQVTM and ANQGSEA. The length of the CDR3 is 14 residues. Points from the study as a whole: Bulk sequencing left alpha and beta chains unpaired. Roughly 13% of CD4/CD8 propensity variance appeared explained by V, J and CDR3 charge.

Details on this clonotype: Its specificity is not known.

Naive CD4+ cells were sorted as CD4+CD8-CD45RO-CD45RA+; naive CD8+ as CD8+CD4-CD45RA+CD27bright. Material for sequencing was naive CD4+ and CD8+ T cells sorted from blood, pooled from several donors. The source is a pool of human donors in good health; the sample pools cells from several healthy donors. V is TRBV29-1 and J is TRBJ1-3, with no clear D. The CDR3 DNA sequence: TGCAGCGCCCCGGACTCCAACCCGGGGAACACCATATATTTT. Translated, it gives CSAPDSNPGNTIYF. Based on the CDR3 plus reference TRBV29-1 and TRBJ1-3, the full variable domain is SAVISQKPSRDICQRGTSLTIQCQVDSQVTMMFWYRQQPGQSLTLIATANQGSEATYESGFVIDKFPISRPNLTFSTLTVSNMSPEDSSIYLCSAPDSNPGNTIYFGEGSWLTVV.